A single TCR beta chain is shown here with its context. It lacks a known antigen. Base qualities are not provided; no much larger clone lies one nucleotide away. Using the deep immunoSEQ assay, multiplex PCR amplified TCR CDR3 regions from genomic DNA. Extracted genomic DNA from each cell subset was distributed evenly across all wells of several immunoSEQ 96-well plates, and each plate was treated as a replicate. For sorted subsets, each replicate PCR was loaded with roughly 190 ng genomic DNA, equivalent to 30,000 or so T cell genomes. Purified libraries were measured with a Qubit 3.0 fluorometer, size-checked on a Bioanalyzer 2100, and measured again with the KAPA Library Quantification kit. A separate single-read 150-cycle Illumina NextSeq 550 flow cell was used to sequence each immunoSEQ 96-well plate. Per the original workflow: Because the immunoSEQ output held only junctional sequences and lacked quality scores, the filtering could not match the filtering applied to full-length reads. Sequences were annotated with PyIR, a Python wrapper for IgBLAST v1.9, and V/J genes and CDR3 were assigned using IMGT germline references. Any read was removed if the V/J assignment was weak (E-value above 1e-6), the CDR3 was missing, or the read contained stop codons, out-of-frame junctions, or ambiguous translated residues. V3J clonotypes were defined by identical inferred V gene, J gene, and CDR3 amino acid sequence. The percentage overlap between two repertoires was calculated by dividing the number of shared unique clonotypes by the size of the smaller repertoire. Richness of each repertoire was evaluated using RTK rarefaction, the Chao1 estimator, and Recon v2.1 estimates of unobserved clonotypes. Generation probabilities for all TCRbeta clonotypes obtained by the gDNA method from a handful of donors were computed using OLGA. TCRdb carries this immuneACCESS record with in-frame sequences only. Its versions omit some clonotypes, under half of them owing to an unresolved V gene in the studies checked, with the rest unexplained. Clone size and the V and J calls come from that table; the DNA yielded D and trimming. A total of about 380,000 clones appear in this sample, about 96% of them only once. 0.32% of the sample comes from the top ten.

For CDR1 and CDR2, the germline V gene lists KGHSH and LQKENI. Counted from cysteine to phenylalanine, this CDR3 has 14 amino acids. The entry retains the CDR3 DNA only, 42 bases that are in frame from base 1. V is cut back by 5 bases and J by 2 bases, with 6 bases in the junction unmatched. The donors were healthy, HIV-negative adults who had no recently reported acute infections or vaccinations. Every donor was a Caucasian adult living in Nashville, Tennessee, USA. CD8 memory samples consisted of magnetically selected CD45RO+ cells combined with CCR7-negative CD45RA+ effector memory (TemRA) cells. Blood was obtained by leukapheresis, after which PBMCs were separated by Ficoll-Histopaque density gradient centrifugation and cryopreserved in liquid nitrogen vapor phase. Analytical flow cytometry was used to check the purity and quantity of each magnetically sorted T cell population. Genomic DNA was isolated from each sorted fraction and quantified by UV absorbance on a Nanodrop 2000c.

This sample was taken from a study of shared clonotypes between healthy human individuals (dated by TCRdb to about 2020). Context from the whole study: A few men and a couple of women, aged 18 to 49 years, made up the cohort. To estimate repertoire size and how much clonotypes are shared between individuals, the study performed deep sequencing of blood TCR repertoires from 4 to 6 healthy adults. Libraries were prepared and TCR repertoires were sequenced by different laboratories using diverse techniques, in order to increase sequencing depth and limit assay-specific biases. Per donor, three plates each were used for CD4 naive and CD4 memory, two for CD8 naive, and one for CD8 memory. Each donor's leukapheresis produced roughly between about 0.9 and 9.5 billion PBMCs. General study outcomes and caveats: Because the study included a small number of donors, the genetic and exposure-history diversity represented was limited. Incomplete sequencing was indicated by rarefaction of sorted-subset datasets, despite the large sequencing depth. Sharing across a few donors was observed for 5% to 6.5% of naive CD4, less than 4% of naive CD8, 2% to 2.5% of memory CD4, and about 0.38% of memory CD8 clonotypes. Compared with non-shared clonotypes, the clonotypes found in all four sorted-subset donors had higher generation probabilities. Sampling was restricted to blood, and TCR repertoires in tissue are likely to differ from TCR repertoires in blood. Based on pairwise subsampling, the degree of clonotype sharing among donors was expected to be affected by sequencing depth. Naive subsets generally had larger estimated clonotype richness than memory subsets did.

The sample consisted of memory CD8+ T cells sorted from blood. In the paper's terms, the cell subset or site label means: CD45RO+ cells pooled with CCR7-negative TemRA cells. The receptor was derived from a man aged 30 to 45 in good health. The rearrangement combines TRBV18 with TRBJ2-7, and 7 junction bases match TRBD1. The CDR3 in this case is CASSSATGTYEQYF. The bases are TGTGCCAGCTCATCCGCGACAGGGACCTACGAGCAGTACTTC.